Included here is one T cell receptor beta chain sequence, with context. This entry comes from a study of control samples from healthy donors and cancer patients. Only in-frame clones appear in the TCRdb table, and some are missing; sequencing was by immunoSEQ multiplex PCR. The ten top clones account for roughly 2%, within a sample of roughly 200,000 clones. The CDR3 runs to 14 residues. CDR1 SQVTM and CDR2 ANQGSEA come from the germline V gene. V lost 4 bases and J lost 1, with 10 bases in between. The chain combines TRBV29-1 with TRBJ2-2; D not certain. The TCR comes from a woman aged 30 to 39 in good health. Sequenced sample: blood. CDR3 region: CSVVGSVNTGELFF. For the CDR3, the DNA is TGCAGCGTTGTGGGCAGCGTGAACACCGGGGAGCTGTTTTTT.